These 25 T cell receptor beta chains were sequenced from one sample in a study of T-cell reconstitution after alpha-beta-depleted transplantation in children. Unique molecular identifiers were used in preparing the TCRbeta library. Each CDR3 protein is one row after TCRdb ran MiXCR on the PCR reads. The table lists some 500,000 distinct CDR3 sequences, about 17% of them singletons. Sequencing was performed on PBMCs from the stem cell graft donor, taken from the stem cell graft. These receptors were obtained from a human donor who donated a stem cell graft to a child with acute lymphoblastic leukemia.

The chain carries TRBV12-3 or TRBV12-4 and TRBJ1-2; no clear D. The V gene lost 6 bases and the J gene lost 5 bases, with 10 bases spanning the gap. The CDR3 length is 12 residues. The DNA for the CDR3 is TGTGCCAGCAGCCCTTTTGGGTATGGCTACACCTTC. Translation gives CASSPFGYGYTF.

There are a few counts of this clonotype. The V gene is TRBV12-3 or TRBV12-4, the J gene TRBJ2-1; D gene ambiguous. The V gene lost 6 bases and the J gene lost 5 bases, with 8 bases spanning the gap. This CDR3 has 12 amino acids. Here the CDR3 reads CASSAPDNEQFF. In nucleotides, the CDR3 is TGTGCCAGCAGCGCCCCTGACAATGAGCAGTTCTTC.

The V call is TRBV27, the J call TRBJ2-1; the D gene is possibly TRBD2 (5 bases). Germline V gene lookup returns CDR1 MNHEY and CDR2 SMNVEV (reference sequence). This CDR3 is 15 amino acids long. V gave up 5 bases and J gave up 0 bases, with 11 bases separating them. The chain's CDR3 is CASSATADSYNEQFF. The CDR3 DNA reads as TGTGCCAGCAGTGCCACAGCGGACTCCTACAATGAGCAGTTCTTC.

The CDR3 nucleotides read TGCGCCAGCGCTCATACGACAGGGGCCAGGACTGAAGCTTTCTTT. This encodes CASAHTTGARTEAFF. The J gene is TRBJ1-1, the V gene TRBV5-1; TRBD1 agrees at 8 bases. The CDR3 totals 15 residues. Germline assignment: CDR1 SGHRS and CDR2 YFSETQ. The V and J ends lost 7 bases and 5 bases, in that order; junction bases with no gene match: 13.

The rearrangement links TRBV18 to TRBJ2-1; TRBD2 is a possible D gene (5 bases). Germline-derived CDR1 and CDR2 are KGHSH and LQKENI. The V end was cut by 3 bases, the J end by 4 bases, with 13 bases between. This CDR3 has 15 residues. CDR3 region: CASSPMAGPYNEQFF. The CDR3 nucleotides read TGTGCCAGCTCACCGATGGCGGGTCCTTACAATGAGCAGTTCTTC.

This clonotype was counted between two and nine times. This rearrangement joins TRBV20-1 to TRBJ2-3; the match to TRBD1 covers 9 bases. This CDR3 is built from 15 residues. Trimming cost V 0 bases and J 2 bases; bases outside gene matches: 3. Per the germline V gene, CDR1 is DFQATT and CDR2 is SNEGSKA (reference sequence). The CDR3 here is CSARDGDRDTDTQYF. As DNA, the CDR3 is TGCAGTGCTAGAGATGGGGACAGGGACACAGATACGCAGTATTTT.

The rearrangement links TRBV20-1 to TRBJ1-4, with 7 bases that match TRBD1. The CDR3 totals 14 residues. V gave up 4 bases and J gave up 8 bases; unmatched junction bases: 10. Germline V gene lookup returns CDR1 DFQATT and CDR2 SNEGSKA (reference sequence). This chain's CDR3 is CSAIHRGRYEKLFF. CDR3 sequence (DNA): TGCAGTGCTATCCACAGGGGAAGATACGAAAAACTGTTTTTT.

This sequence joins TRBV6-1 and TRBJ2-7, with D perhaps matching TRBD1 (6 bases). Trimming removed 6 bases from V and 2 bases from J, with 14 bases in between. The CDR3 sequence is 14 residues long. CDR1 MNHNS and CDR2 SASEGT come from the germline V gene. CDR3 coding DNA: TGTGCCAGCAGCCTAGGGACAAGGGCCTACGAGCAGTACTTC. It yields the protein CASSLGTRAYEQYF.

This CDR3 is CASSLLAGGQYDEQFF. CDR3 DNA: TGTGCCAGCAGCCTCCTAGCGGGAGGTCAATATGATGAGCAGTTCTTC. The J gene is TRBJ2-1, the V gene TRBV12-3 or TRBV12-4, with 11 bases that match TRBD2. The CDR3 has 16 residues. V lost 6 bases and J lost 8; bases outside the gene matches: 12.

The chain couples TRBV19 to TRBJ2-5, with TRBD1 matching 7 bases. The CDR3 is 14 residues long. Trimming at V came to 6 bases and at J to 5 bases, leaving 9 bases not matched to a gene. Germline-derived CDR1 and CDR2 are LNHDA and SQIVND (reference sequence). The CDR3 DNA is TGTGCCAGTAGGGAAACAGGGGCGTTGGAGACCCAGTACTTC. It encodes CASRETGALETQYF.

In its sample, this clonotype was seen a few times. The chain couples TRBV5-1 to TRBJ1-1, with D possibly TRBD1 on 5 matching bases. The CDR3 has 15 residues. Deletions cut 0 bases from V and 0 bases from J, with 9 bases between. The germline CDR1 and CDR2 sequences are SGHRS and YFSETQ. DNA for the CDR3: TGCGCCAGCAGCTTGGCCGGGGGGATGAACACTGAAGCTTTCTTT. Translating it yields CASSLAGGMNTEAFF.

The V gene is TRBV7-8, the J gene TRBJ2-1; possible D gene TRBD2, 6 bases. V was clipped by 2 bases and J by 5 bases, with 16 bases between them. The germline V gene encodes CDR1 SGHVS and CDR2 FQNEAQ. The CDR3 extends over 16 amino acids. The DNA of the CDR3 is TGTGCCAGCAGCTTACTGGCCCGGGGGATTCACAATGAGCAGTTCTTC. Residues: CASSLLARGIHNEQFF.

J is TRBJ2-7 and V is TRBV20-1, with D perhaps TRBD1 (6 bases). This CDR3 comprises 19 residues. The germline CDR1 and CDR2 sequences are DFQATT and SNEGSKA (reference sequence). Trimming took 3 bases from V and 5 from J, leaving 32 bases between them. In DNA, the CDR3 is TGCAGTGCTAGTTCCCCCGGGACCGATTTCAACAGGGTTCCCCACGAGCAGTACTTC. Protein product: CSASSPGTDFNRVPHEQYF.

This CDR3 is CASGTDGDSYEQYF. The CDR3 DNA reads TGTGCCAGTGGAACGGACGGAGACTCCTACGAGCAGTACTTC. V is TRBV7-9 and J is TRBJ2-7, with no clear D. Germline V gives CDR1 SEHNR, CDR2 FQNEAQ (reference sequence). The CDR3 is made up of 14 amino acids. V lost 9 bases and J lost 0, with 15 bases in between.

This chain connects TRBV5-1 to TRBJ1-6; D unresolved. Germline V gene data show CDR1 as SGHRS and CDR2 as YFSETQ. The length of the CDR3 is 14 residues. Deletions cut 0 bases from V and 11 bases from J, with 12 bases between. CDR3 protein: CASSLGGQGTPLHF. The CDR3 nucleotides are TGCGCCAGCAGCTTGGGAGGCCAAGGGACACCCCTCCACTTT.

This chain joins TRBV12-3 or TRBV12-4 and TRBJ2-5; 7 bases align to TRBD2. CDR3 length: 12 residues. V was pared by 5 bases and J by 4 bases, with 1 base of the junction left unmatched. CDR3 coding DNA: TGTGCCAGCAGTACTAGCGTAGAGACCCAGTACTTC. Translation gives CASSTSVETQYF.

This clonotype came up a few times. The chain couples TRBV27 to TRBJ2-2, with 8 positions matching TRBD2. Germline V gives CDR1 MNHEY, CDR2 SMNVEV (reference sequence). The CDR3 spans 13 residues. V trimming: 3 bases; J trimming: 7 bases; junction bases outside the gene matches: 1. This CDR3 reads CASSFGGVGELFF. CDR3 DNA: TGTGCCAGCAGTTTCGGGGGGGTCGGGGAGCTGTTTTTT.

This clonotype was detected a few times. The genes are TRBV7-9 and TRBJ2-1, with no clear D. The CDR3 has 13 residues. Trimming cost V 5 bases and J 5 bases, with 10 bases left between them. Germline-derived CDR1 and CDR2 are SEHNR and FQNEAQ (reference sequence). The chain's CDR3 is CASSRQLDNEQFF. CDR3 coding DNA: TGTGCCAGCAGCCGTCAACTGGACAATGAGCAGTTCTTC.

This sequence joins TRBV7-9 and TRBJ1-2; TRBD1 is a possible D gene (6 bases). Germline V gives CDR1 SEHNR, CDR2 FQNEAQ (reference sequence). The CDR3 extends over 16 amino acids. Trimming left V 3 bases short and J 2 bases short, with 16 bases between. CDR3 protein: CASSFLRGHGNYGYTF. In nucleotides, the CDR3 is TGTGCCAGCAGCTTCCTCCGGGGACACGGGAACTATGGCTACACCTTC.

This sequence joins TRBV6-1 and TRBJ2-2, with 8 bases that match TRBD2. This CDR3 comprises 16 residues. V shed 6 bases and J 4 bases; nucleotides not matched to a gene: 10. Per the germline V gene, CDR1 is MNHNS and CDR2 is SASEGT. For the CDR3, the DNA is TGTGCCAGCAGGGGTGGGGGACTAGTGTTCACCGGGGAGCTGTTTTTT. Protein product: CASRGGGLVFTGELFF.

This chain links TRBV4-1 with TRBJ1-1, with D perhaps matching TRBD1 (5 bases). The germline CDR1 and CDR2 sequences are MGHRA and YSYEKL. Trimming removed 2 bases from V and 3 bases from J, with 7 bases in between. The CDR3 has 13 residues. The chain's CDR3 is CASSQRGDTEAFF. In DNA, the CDR3 is TGCGCCAGCAGCCAAAGGGGCGACACTGAAGCTTTCTTT.

A note on this clonotype: One end of the junction is discordant with germline, which a read error may explain. The V gene is TRBV20-1, the J gene TRBJ2-6; 8 bases line up with TRBD1. Germline V gives CDR1 DFQATT, CDR2 SNEGSKA (reference sequence). This CDR3 has 17 amino acids. CDR3 sequence: CCASSSRGPGGANVLTF. CDR3 bases: TGCTGTGCTAGTTCGAGCAGGGGGCCGGGTGGGGCCAACGTCCTGACTTTC.

Written as DNA, the CDR3 is TGTGCCTGGGCGGATTCTCCCATCACAGATACGCAGTATTTT. Protein sequence: CAWADSPITDTQYF. This sequence joins TRBV30 and TRBJ2-3; the D is unclear. The CDR3 covers 14 residues. V lost 5 bases and J lost 2, with 14 bases in between. The germline gives CDR1 GTSNPN, CDR2 SVGIG (reference sequence).

This chain uses TRBV20-1 with TRBJ2-1, with D uncertain. The CDR3 sequence is 16 residues long. CDR1 DFQATT and CDR2 SNEGSKA come from the germline V gene (reference sequence). Trimming shortened V by 5 bases and J by 0 bases, and 17 bases separated the two germline ends. The CDR3 DNA follows: TGCAGTGCTCGTTCCGAGCCGGATAGCTCCTACAATGAGCAGTTCTTC. Translated: CSARSEPDSSYNEQFF.

This chain joins TRBV25-1 and TRBJ1-1; D is undetermined. Germline loops: CDR1 MGHDK, CDR2 SYGVNS. This CDR3 comprises 13 residues. Trimming took off 3 bases at V and 1 base at J, with 6 bases between the two ends. Here the CDR3 reads CASSEHWNTEAFF. CDR3 nucleotide sequence: TGTGCCAGCAGTGAGCACTGGAACACTGAAGCTTTCTTT.